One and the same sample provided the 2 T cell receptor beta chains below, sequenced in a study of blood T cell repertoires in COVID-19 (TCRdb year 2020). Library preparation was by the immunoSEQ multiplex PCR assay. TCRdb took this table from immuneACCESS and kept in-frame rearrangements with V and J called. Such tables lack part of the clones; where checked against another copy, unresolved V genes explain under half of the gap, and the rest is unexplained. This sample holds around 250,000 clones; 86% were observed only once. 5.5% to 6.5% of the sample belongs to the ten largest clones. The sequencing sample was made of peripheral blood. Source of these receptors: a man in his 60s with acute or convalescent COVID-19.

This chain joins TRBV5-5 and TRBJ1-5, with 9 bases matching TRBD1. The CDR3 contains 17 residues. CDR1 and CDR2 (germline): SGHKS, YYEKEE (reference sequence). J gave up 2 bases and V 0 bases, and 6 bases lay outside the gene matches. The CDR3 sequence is CASSLGITGGGNQPQHF. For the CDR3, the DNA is TGTGCCAGCAGCTTGGGAATCACAGGGGGCGGCAATCAGCCCCAGCATTTT.

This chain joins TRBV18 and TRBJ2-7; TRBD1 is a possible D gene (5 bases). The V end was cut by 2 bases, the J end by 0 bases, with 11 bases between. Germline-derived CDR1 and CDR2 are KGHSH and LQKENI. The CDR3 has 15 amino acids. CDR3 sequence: CASSPNGQGSYEQYF. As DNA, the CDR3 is TGTGCCAGCTCACCAAATGGCCAGGGCTCCTACGAGCAGTACTTC.